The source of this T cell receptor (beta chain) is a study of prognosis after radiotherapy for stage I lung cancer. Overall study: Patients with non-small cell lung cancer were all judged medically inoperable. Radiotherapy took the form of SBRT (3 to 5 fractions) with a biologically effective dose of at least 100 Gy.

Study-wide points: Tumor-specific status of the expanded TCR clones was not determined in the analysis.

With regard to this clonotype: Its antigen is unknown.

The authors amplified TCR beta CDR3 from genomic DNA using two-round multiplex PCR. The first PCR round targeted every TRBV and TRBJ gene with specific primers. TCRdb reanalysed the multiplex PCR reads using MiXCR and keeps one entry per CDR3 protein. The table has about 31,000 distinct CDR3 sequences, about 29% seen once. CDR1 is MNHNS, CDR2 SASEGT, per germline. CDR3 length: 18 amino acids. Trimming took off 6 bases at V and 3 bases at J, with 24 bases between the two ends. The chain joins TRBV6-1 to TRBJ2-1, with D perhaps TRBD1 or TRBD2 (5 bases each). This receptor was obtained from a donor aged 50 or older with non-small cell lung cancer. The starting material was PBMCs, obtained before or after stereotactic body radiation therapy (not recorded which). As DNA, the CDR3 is TGTGCCAGCAGCCGCGCCACCGGGACGGTCAACTACTACAATGAGCAGTTCTTC. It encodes CASSRATGTVNYYNEQFF.